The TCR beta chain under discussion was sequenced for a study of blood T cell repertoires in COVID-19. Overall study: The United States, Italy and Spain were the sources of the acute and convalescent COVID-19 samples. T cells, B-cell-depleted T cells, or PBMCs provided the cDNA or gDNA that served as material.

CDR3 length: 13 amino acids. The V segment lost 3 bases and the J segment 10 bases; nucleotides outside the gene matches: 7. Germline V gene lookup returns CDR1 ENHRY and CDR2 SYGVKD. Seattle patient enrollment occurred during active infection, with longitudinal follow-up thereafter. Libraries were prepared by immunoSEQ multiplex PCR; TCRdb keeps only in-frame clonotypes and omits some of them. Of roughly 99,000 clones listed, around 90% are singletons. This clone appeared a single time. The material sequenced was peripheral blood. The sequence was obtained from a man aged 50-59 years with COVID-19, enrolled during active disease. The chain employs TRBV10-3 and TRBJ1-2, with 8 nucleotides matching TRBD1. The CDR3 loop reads CAISEAGGYDYTF. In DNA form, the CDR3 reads TGTGCCATCAGTGAAGCAGGGGGCTACGACTACACCTTC.